The 19 T cell receptor beta chains below all came from one sample that was sequenced in a study of T cell changes during pregnancy in multiple sclerosis. Method: immunoSEQ multiplex PCR; TCRdb's copy keeps in-frame clones and lacks some. The table lists about 44,000 clones, around 94% of them singletons, with over 0.4% in the top ten. Sample: CD4+ T cells from peripheral blood mononuclear cells, taken in the first trimester of pregnancy. Receptor source: a female donor with multiple sclerosis, enrolled in a pregnancy study.

The genes are TRBV5-1 and TRBJ2-3; 7 bases are a match to TRBD1. Trimming cost V 0 bases and J 5 bases; bases outside gene matches: 6. Per germline, CDR1 SGHRS and CDR2 YFSETQ. The length of the CDR3 is 15 residues. The CDR3 region is CASSLVGTAGDTQYF. The CDR3 DNA follows: TGCGCCAGCAGCTTGGTGGGGACAGCAGGAGATACGCAGTATTTT.

CDR3 amino acids: CASRRVPPMNTEAFF. CDR3 coding DNA: TGTGCCAGCAGGAGGGTACCCCCCATGAACACTGAAGCTTTCTTT. The rearrangement joins TRBV7-2 to TRBJ1-1; D is unclear. Trimming took off 6 bases at V and 0 bases at J, with 14 bases between the two ends. CDR3 length equals 15 residues. Per the germline V gene, CDR1 is SGHTA and CDR2 is FQGNSA.

The gene calls are TRBV5-4 and TRBJ2-6; the match to TRBD2 covers 10 bases. CDR3 size: 17 residues. The germline CDR1 and CDR2 sequences are SGHNT and YYREEE (reference sequence). The V and J ends lost 4 bases and 1 base, in that order; junction bases with no gene match: 5. The CDR3 DNA is TGTGCCAGCAGCCCTAGCGGGGGCCTTTCTGGGGCCAACGTCCTGACTTTC. It yields the protein CASSPSGGLSGANVLTF.

The chain has TRBV7-2 and TRBJ2-1; 8 nucleotides align to TRBD1. CDR1 is SGHTA and CDR2 is FQGNSA in the germline V gene. The CDR3 spans 14 residues. Trimming at V came to 7 bases and at J to 7 bases, leaving 9 bases not matched to a gene. DNA of the CDR3: TGTGCCAGCAACTTGCAGGGGGCGCAAAATGAGCAGTTCTTC. This sequence encodes CASNLQGAQNEQFF.

This clone was picked up one time. V is TRBV4-1 and J is TRBJ2-1; a possible D gene is TRBD1 (5 bases). Trimming pared 3 bases from V and 4 bases from J, leaving 7 bases between. The CDR3 has 13 amino acids. Germline assignment: CDR1 MGHRA and CDR2 YSYEKL. The CDR3 protein is CASSHREYNEQFF. The CDR3 DNA reads as TGCGCCAGCAGCCACAGGGAATACAATGAGCAGTTCTTC.

The genes are TRBV19 and TRBJ2-1, with D possibly TRBD1 on 6 matching bases. V was cut by 5 bases and J by 4 bases, with 15 bases left in between. The CDR3 runs 15 residues. Germline V CDR1 and CDR2: LNHDA, SQIVND (reference sequence). The DNA of the CDR3 is TGTGCCAGTAGTCCCTCAGGGGTCCGGTACAATGAGCAGTTCTTC. As protein: CASSPSGVRYNEQFF. The complete variable domain, with remaining parts taken from reference TRBV19 and TRBJ2-1, reads DGGITQSPKYLFRKEGQNVTLSCEQNLNHDAMYWYRQDPGQGLRLIYYSQIVNDFQKGDIAEGYSVSREKKESFPLTVTSAQKNPTAFYLCASSPSGVRYNEQFFGPGTRLTVL.

The V gene is TRBV9, the J gene TRBJ2-1, with D perhaps TRBD1 (6 bases). This CDR3 has 15 residues. V shed 4 bases and J shed 9 bases, with 20 bases lying between them. Germline V gives CDR1 SGDLS, CDR2 YYNGEE. The CDR3 region has the DNA TGTGCCAGCAGCCCCCAACAGGGTTCGGTCGGTGAGCAGTTCTTC. Protein product: CASSPQQGSVGEQFF. Full variable domain (missing parts from reference TRBV9 and TRBJ2-1): DSGVTQTPKHLITATGQRVTLRCSPRSGDLSVYWYQQSLDQGLQFLIQYYNGEERAKGNILERFSAQQFPDLHSELNLSSLELGDSALYFCASSPQQGSVGEQFFGPGTRLTVL.

The CDR3 loop reads CASSHLAGGGRDTQYF. CDR3 coding DNA: TGTGCCAGCTCACATCTCGCCGGGGGGGGTAGAGATACGCAGTATTTT. The chain uses TRBV18 and TRBJ2-3; TRBD2 agrees at 8 bases. The CDR3 is 16 amino acids. Germline CDR1 and CDR2: KGHSH and LQKENI. The ends lost 4 bases at V and 5 bases at J; junction bases unmatched: 11. Supplemented by reference TRBV18 and TRBJ2-3, the full variable domain reads NAGVMQNPRHLVRRRGQEARLRCSPMKGHSHVYWYRQLPEEGLKFMVYLQKENIIDESGMPKERFSAEFPKEGPSILRIQQVVRGDSAAYFCASSHLAGGGRDTQYFGPGTRLTVL.

J is TRBJ1-1 and V is TRBV27; tentative D call: TRBD1 (5 bases). The CDR3 sequence is 15 residues long. Trimming pared 5 bases from V and 4 bases from J, leaving 17 bases between. Per the germline V gene, CDR1 is MNHEY and CDR2 is SMNVEV (reference sequence). In nucleotides, the CDR3 is TGTGCCAGCAGTGGGCTTAAGGGGAGGGTCACTGAAGCTTTCTTT. Residues: CASSGLKGRVTEAFF.

The chain recombines TRBV29-1 with TRBJ2-7, with D possibly being TRBD2 (6 bases). The CDR3 spans 16 residues. The ends were cut back, 6 bases at V and 0 bases at J, with 21 bases in the middle. Germline values: CDR1 SQVTM, CDR2 ANQGSEA. The CDR3 here is CSVVEPGTASSYEQYF. DNA for the CDR3: TGCAGCGTGGTAGAACCCGGGACTGCGAGCTCCTACGAGCAGTACTTC.

The count of this clone is one. This rearrangement joins TRBV5-1 to TRBJ2-6; TRBD2 matches at 14 bases. Germline V gene sequence: CDR1 SGHRS, CDR2 YFSETQ. This CDR3 comprises 18 residues. Trimming took 4 bases from V and 0 from J; bases not matched to a gene: 3. CDR3 residues: CASSAGLAGASGANVLTF. In DNA form, the CDR3 reads TGCGCCAGCAGCGCGGGACTAGCGGGGGCCTCTGGGGCCAACGTCCTGACTTTC.

The chain joins TRBV10-3 to TRBJ1-2; TRBD1 matches 8 bases. The CDR3 has 16 amino acids. The junction had 7 bases not matched to a gene; V was cut back by 4 bases and J by 0 bases. Germline assignment: CDR1 ENHRY and CDR2 SYGVKD. CDR3 residues: CAISVPGGSTNYGYTF. In DNA, the CDR3 is TGTGCCATCAGTGTACCAGGGGGCTCTACTAACTATGGCTACACCTTC.

The J gene is TRBJ2-3, the V gene TRBV5-8; no definite D call. There are 10 residues in the CDR3. The germline V gene has CDR1 SGHTS and CDR2 YDEGEE. The V end was cut by 4 bases, the J end by 8 bases, with 5 bases between. The CDR3 here is CASSRVTQYF. The CDR3 nucleotides are TGTGCCAGCAGCCGGGTTACGCAGTATTTT.

The genes are TRBV5-5 and TRBJ1-2; 7 bases match TRBD1. Germline V lookup: CDR1 SGHKS, CDR2 YYEKEE (reference sequence). V trimming: 3 bases; J trimming: 1 base; junction bases outside the gene matches: 9. This CDR3 region has 16 residues. In DNA, the CDR3 is TGTGCCAGCAGCTACACCCCGACAGGGCTTAACTATGGCTACACCTTC. Translation: CASSYTPTGLNYGYTF.

The chain has TRBV5-6 and TRBJ2-7, with TRBD2 as a possible D gene (5 bases). The CDR3 is made up of 14 amino acids. Germline V gene data show CDR1 as SGHDT and CDR2 as YYEEEE. The ends were cut back, 4 bases at V and 7 bases at J, with 18 bases in the middle. CDR3 bases: TGTGCCAGCAGCCCGGCCGCGAGACCGGGAGAGCAGTACTTC. This sequence encodes CASSPAARPGEQYF. The variable domain in full, completed from reference TRBV5-6 and TRBJ2-7, reads DAGVTQSPTHLIKTRGQQVTLRCSPKSGHDTVSWYQQALGQGPQFIFQYYEEEERQRGNFPDRFSGHQFPNYSSELNVNALLLGDSALYLCASSPAARPGEQYFGPGTRLTVT.

This chain uses TRBV6-1 with TRBJ2-7, with 7 bases that match TRBD2. Looked up from germline, CDR1 is MNHNS and CDR2 is SASEGT. V was clipped by 2 bases and J by 2 bases; unmatched bases: 9. This CDR3 is built from 16 residues. This CDR3 is CASSERGGAQAYEQYF. CDR3 in DNA: TGTGCCAGCAGTGAACGGGGAGGGGCCCAGGCCTACGAGCAGTACTTC.

This rearrangement joins TRBV5-6 to TRBJ1-4; D perhaps matches TRBD1 (5 bases). The CDR3 runs to 14 residues. CDR1 is SGHDT and CDR2 is YYEEEE in the germline V gene. Trimming stripped 4 bases from V and 5 bases from J, with 12 bases between. CDR3 DNA sequence: TGTGCCAGCAGCCCCACAGGAGTCAATGAAAAACTGTTTTTT. Translating it yields CASSPTGVNEKLFF.

The chain is built from TRBV4-2 and TRBJ2-5; the D is unclear. The germline V gene has CDR1 LGHNA and CDR2 YNFKEQ. The CDR3 is made up of 14 amino acids. The ends were cut back, 5 bases at V and 2 bases at J, with 12 bases in the middle. CDR3 DNA: TGTGCCAGCAGCTGGGTGGGCTTGCAAGAGACCCAGTACTTC. It specifies CASSWVGLQETQYF.

The V and J genes are TRBV7-8 and TRBJ1-5; D not resolved. This CDR3 is 13 amino acids long. V gave up 5 bases and J gave up 7 bases, with 12 bases separating them. Germline V CDR1 and CDR2: SGHVS, FQNEAQ. The CDR3 sequence is CASSLGLSQPQHF. For the CDR3, the DNA is TGTGCCAGCAGCCTAGGACTGTCGCAGCCCCAGCATTTT.